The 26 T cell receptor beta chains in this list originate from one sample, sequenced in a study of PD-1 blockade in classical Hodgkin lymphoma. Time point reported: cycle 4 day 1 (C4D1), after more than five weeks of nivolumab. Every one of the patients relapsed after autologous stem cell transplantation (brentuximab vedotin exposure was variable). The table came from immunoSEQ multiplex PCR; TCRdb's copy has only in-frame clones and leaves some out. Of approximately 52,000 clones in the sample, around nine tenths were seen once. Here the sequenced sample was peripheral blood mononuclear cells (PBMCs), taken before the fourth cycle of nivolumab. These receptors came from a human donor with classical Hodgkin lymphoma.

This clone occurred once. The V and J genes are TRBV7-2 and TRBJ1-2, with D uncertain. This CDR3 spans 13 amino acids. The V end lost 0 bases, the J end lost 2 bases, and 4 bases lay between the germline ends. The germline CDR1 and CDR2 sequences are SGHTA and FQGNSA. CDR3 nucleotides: TGTGCCAGCAGCTTAGCCGGGAACTATGGCTACACCTTC. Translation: CASSLAGNYGYTF.

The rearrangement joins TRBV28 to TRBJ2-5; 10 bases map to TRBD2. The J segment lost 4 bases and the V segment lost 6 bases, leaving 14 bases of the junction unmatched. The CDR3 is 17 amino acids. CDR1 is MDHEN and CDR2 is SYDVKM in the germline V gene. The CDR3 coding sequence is TGTGCCAGCAGGTCACGTTCTCTAGCGGGAGTCAGAGAGACCCAGTACTTC. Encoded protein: CASRSRSLAGVRETQYF.

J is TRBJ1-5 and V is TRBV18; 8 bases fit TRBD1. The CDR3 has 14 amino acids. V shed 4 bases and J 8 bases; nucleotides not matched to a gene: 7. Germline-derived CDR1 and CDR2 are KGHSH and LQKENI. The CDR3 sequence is CASSLSGGGEPQHF. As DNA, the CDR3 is TGTGCCAGCTCACTTTCAGGGGGCGGAGAGCCCCAGCATTTT.

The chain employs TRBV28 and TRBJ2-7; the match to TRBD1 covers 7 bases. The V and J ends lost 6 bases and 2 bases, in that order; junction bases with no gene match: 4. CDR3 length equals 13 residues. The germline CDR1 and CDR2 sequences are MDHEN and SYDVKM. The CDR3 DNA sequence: TGTGCCAGCAGCTCGGGACAGCCCTACGAGCAGTACTTC. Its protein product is CASSSGQPYEQYF.

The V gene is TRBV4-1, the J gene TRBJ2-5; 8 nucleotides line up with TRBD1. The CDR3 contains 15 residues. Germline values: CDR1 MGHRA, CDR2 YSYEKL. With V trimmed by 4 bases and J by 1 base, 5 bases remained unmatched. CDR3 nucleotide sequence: TGCGCCAGCAGCCTGGCGACAGGGGTCCAAGAGACCCAGTACTTC. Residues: CASSLATGVQETQYF.

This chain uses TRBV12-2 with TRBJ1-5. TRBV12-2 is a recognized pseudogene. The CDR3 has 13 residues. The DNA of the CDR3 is TGTGCAAGTCGCTTGAGATTGAATCAGCCCCAGCATTTT. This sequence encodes CASRLRLNQPQHF.

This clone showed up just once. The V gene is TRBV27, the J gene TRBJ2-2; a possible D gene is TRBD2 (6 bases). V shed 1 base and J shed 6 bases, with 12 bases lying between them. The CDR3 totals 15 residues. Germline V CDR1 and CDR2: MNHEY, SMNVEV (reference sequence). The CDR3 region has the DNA TGTGCCAGCAGTTTATATTTGGGGGGAGCCGGGGAGCTGTTTTTT. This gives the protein CASSLYLGGAGELFF.

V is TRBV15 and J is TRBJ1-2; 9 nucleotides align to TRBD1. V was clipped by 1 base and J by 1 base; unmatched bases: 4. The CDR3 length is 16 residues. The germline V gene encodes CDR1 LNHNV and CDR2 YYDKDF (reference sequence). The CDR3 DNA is TGTGCCACCAGCAGAGGAGGACAGGGGCTTAACTATGGCTACACCTTC. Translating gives CATSRGGQGLNYGYTF.

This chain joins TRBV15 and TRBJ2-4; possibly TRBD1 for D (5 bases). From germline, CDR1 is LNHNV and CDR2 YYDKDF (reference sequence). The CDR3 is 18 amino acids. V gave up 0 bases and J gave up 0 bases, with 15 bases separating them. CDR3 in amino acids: CATSREGPLTLAKNIQYF. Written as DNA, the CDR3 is TGTGCCACCAGCAGAGAGGGGCCTTTAACTCTAGCCAAAAACATTCAGTACTTC.

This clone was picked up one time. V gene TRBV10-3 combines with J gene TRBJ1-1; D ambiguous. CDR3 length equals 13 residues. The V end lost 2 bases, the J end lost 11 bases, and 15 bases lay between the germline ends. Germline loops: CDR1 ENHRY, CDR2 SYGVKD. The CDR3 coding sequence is TGTGCCATCAGTGAGAGTAGGGCTTTGGAGGCTTTCTTT. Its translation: CAISESRALEAFF.

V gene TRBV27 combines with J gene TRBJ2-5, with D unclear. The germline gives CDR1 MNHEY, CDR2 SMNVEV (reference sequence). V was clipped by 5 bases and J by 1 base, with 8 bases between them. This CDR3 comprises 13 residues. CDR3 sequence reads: CASSTGSQETQYF. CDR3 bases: TGTGCCAGCAGTACCGGGTCCCAAGAGACCCAGTACTTC.

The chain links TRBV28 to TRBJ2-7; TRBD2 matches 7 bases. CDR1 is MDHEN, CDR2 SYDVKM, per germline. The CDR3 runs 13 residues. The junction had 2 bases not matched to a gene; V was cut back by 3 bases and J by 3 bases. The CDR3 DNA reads TGTGCCAGCAGTTTTGGGGGGGGCTACGAGCAGTACTTC. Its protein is CASSFGGGYEQYF.

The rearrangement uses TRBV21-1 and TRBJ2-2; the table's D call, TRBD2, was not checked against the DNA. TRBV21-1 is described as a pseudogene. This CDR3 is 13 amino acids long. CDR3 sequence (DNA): TGTGCCAGTCGGGAGAGCGACACCGGGGAGCTGTTTTTT. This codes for CASRESDTGELFF.

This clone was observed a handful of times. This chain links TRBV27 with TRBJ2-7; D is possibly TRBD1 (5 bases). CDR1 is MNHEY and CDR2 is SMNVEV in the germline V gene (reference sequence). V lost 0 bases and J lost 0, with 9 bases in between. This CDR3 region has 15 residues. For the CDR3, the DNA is TGTGCCAGCAGTTTATCCGGGCAGGGCTCCTACGAGCAGTACTTC. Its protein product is CASSLSGQGSYEQYF.

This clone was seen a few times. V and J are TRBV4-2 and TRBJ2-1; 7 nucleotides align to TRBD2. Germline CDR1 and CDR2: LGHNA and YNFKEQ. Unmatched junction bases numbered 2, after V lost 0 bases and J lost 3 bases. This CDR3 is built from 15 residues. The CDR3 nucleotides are TGTGCCAGCAGCCAAGATCGCGGGGGCTACAATGAGCAGTTCTTC. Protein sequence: CASSQDRGGYNEQFF.

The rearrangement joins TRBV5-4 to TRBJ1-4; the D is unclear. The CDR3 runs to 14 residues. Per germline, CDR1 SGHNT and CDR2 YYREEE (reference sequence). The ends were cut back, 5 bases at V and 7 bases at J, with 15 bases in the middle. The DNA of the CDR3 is TGTGCCAGCAGAGTTTGGGGAGGGAGTGAAAAACTGTTTTTT. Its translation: CASRVWGGSEKLFF.

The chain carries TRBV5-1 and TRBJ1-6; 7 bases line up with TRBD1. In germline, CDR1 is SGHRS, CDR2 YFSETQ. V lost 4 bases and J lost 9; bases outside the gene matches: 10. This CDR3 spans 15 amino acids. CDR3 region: CASSLEGGASSPLHF. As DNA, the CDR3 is TGCGCCAGCAGCCTAGAAGGGGGCGCGTCTTCACCCCTCCACTTT.

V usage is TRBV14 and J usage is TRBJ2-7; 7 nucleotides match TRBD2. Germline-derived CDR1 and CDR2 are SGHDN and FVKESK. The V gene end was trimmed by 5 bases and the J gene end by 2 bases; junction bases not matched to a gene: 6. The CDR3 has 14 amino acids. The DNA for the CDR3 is TGTGCCAGCAGCGATCTCGGGGGGACCTACGAGCAGTACTTC. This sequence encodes CASSDLGGTYEQYF.

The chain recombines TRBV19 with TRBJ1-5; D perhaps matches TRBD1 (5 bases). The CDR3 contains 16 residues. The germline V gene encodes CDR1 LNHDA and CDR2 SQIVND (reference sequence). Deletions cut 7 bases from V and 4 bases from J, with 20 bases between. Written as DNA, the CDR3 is TGTGCCAGTATCACAACCTTCGGGACGGGGAATCAGCCCCAGCATTTT. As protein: CASITTFGTGNQPQHF.

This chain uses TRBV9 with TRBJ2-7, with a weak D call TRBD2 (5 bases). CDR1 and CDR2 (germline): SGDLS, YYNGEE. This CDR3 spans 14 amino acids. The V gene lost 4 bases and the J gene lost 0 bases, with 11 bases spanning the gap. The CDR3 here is CASSPRLNSYEQYF. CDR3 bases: TGTGCCAGCAGCCCTCGACTAAACTCCTACGAGCAGTACTTC.

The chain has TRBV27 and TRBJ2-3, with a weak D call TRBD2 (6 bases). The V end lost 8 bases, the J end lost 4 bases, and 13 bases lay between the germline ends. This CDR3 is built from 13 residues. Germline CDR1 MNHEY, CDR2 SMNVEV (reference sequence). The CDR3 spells CASGRLDSDTQYF. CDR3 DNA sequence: TGTGCCAGCGGTAGACTAGACTCAGATACGCAGTATTTT.

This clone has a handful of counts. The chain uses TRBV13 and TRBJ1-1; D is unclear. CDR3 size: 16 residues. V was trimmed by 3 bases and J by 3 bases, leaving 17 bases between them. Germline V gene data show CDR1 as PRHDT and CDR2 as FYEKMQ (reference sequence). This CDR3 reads CASSLGWALGDTEAFF. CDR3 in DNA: TGTGCCAGCAGCTTGGGATGGGCTCTTGGGGACACTGAAGCTTTCTTT.

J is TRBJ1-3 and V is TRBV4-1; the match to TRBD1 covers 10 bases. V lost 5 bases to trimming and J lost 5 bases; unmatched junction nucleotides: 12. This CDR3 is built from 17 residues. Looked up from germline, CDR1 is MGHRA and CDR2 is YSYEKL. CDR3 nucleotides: TGCGCCAGCAGCGAAAGGCAGGGACAGGGGAGTAGAAACACCATATATTTT. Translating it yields CASSERQGQGSRNTIYF.

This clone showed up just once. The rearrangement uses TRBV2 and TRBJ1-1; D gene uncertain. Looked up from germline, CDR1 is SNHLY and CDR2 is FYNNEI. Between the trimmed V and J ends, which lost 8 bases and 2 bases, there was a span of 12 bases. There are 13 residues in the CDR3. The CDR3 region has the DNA TGTGCCAGCGGTGTGTCAGTAAACACTGAAGCTTTCTTT. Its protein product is CASGVSVNTEAFF.

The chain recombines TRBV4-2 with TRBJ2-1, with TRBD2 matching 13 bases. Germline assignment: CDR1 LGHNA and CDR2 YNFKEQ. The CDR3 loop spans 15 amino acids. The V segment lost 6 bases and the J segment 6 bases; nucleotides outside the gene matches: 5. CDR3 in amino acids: CASSYTSGGANEQFF. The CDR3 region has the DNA TGTGCCAGCAGTTACACTAGCGGGGGGGCCAATGAGCAGTTCTTC.

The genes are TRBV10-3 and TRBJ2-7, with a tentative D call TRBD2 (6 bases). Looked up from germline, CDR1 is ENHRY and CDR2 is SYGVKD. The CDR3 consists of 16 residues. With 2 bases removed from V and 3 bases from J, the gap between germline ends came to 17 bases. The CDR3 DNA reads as TGTGCCATCAGTGAGCCGACTAGGTCGCCTTACTACGAGCAGTACTTC. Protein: CAISEPTRSPYYEQYF.